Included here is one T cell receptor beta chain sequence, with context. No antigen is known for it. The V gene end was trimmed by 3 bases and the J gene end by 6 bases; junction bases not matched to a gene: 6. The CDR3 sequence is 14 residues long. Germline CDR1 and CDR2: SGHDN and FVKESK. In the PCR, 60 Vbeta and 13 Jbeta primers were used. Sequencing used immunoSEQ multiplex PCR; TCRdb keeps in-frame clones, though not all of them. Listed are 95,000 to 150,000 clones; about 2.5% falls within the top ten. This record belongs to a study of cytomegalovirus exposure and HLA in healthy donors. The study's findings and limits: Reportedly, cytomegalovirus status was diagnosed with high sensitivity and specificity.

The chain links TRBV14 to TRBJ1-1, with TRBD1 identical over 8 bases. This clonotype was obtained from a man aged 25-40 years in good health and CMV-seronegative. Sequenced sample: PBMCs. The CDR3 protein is CASSHNDRGSEAFF. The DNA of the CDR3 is TGTGCCAGCAGCCACAATGACAGGGGATCTGAAGCTTTCTTT.